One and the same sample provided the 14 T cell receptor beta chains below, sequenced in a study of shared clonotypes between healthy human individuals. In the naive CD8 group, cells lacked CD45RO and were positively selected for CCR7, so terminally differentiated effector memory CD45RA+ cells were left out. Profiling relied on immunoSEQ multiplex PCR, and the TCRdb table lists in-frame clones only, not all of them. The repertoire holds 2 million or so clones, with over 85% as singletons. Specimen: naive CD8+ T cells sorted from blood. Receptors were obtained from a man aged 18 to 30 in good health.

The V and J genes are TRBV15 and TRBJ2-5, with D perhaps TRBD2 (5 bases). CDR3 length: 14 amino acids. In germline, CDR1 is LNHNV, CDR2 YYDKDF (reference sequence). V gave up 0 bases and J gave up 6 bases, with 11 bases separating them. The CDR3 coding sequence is TGTGCCACCAGCAGAGACGGGGAGCCGAAGACCCAGTACTTC. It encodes CATSRDGEPKTQYF.

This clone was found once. This CDR3 is CASSRLTGTGDETQYF. The CDR3 DNA is TGCGCCAGCAGCCGCTTGACCGGGACAGGGGACGAGACCCAGTACTTC. The V call is TRBV4-3, the J call TRBJ2-5; 10 nucleotides match TRBD1. The germline V gene has CDR1 LGHNA and CDR2 YSLEER. Trimming took 4 bases from V and 5 from J; bases not matched to a gene: 10. This CDR3 region has 16 residues.

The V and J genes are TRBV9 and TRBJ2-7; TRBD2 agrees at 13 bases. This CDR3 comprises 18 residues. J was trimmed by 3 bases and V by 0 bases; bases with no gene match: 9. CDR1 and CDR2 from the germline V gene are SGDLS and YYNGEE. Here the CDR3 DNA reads TGTGCCAGCAGCGTAGGACCCCAGACTAGCGGGGGGAACTACGAGCAGTACTTC. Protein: CASSVGPQTSGGNYEQYF.

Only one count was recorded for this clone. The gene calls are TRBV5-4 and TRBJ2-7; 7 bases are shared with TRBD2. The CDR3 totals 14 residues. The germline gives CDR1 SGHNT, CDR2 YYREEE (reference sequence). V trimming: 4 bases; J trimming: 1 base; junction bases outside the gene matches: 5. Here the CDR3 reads CASSLRTRSYEQYF. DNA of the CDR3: TGTGCCAGCAGCCTGAGGACTAGATCCTACGAGCAGTACTTC.

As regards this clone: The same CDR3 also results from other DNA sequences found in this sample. The CDR3, as DNA: TGTGCCAGCAGTTCTACAGGGGACTCCTACGAGCAGTACTTC. It codes for CASSSTGDSYEQYF. This rearrangement joins TRBV27 to TRBJ2-7; 7 bases agree with TRBD1. J lost 0 bases, V lost 4 bases, and 3 bases had no gene match. Germline assignment: CDR1 MNHEY and CDR2 SMNVEV (reference sequence). The CDR3 extends over 14 amino acids.

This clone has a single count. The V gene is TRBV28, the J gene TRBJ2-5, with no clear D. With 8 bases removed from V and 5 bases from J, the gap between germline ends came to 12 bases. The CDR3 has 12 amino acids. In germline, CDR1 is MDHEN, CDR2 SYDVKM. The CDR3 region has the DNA TGTGCCAGCCTTAGGCCCGGGGAGACCCAGTACTTC. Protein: CASLRPGETQYF.

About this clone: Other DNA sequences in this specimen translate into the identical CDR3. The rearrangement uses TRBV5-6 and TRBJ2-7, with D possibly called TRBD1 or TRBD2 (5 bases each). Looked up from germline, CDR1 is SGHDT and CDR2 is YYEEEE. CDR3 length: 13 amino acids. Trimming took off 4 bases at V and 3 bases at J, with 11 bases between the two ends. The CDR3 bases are TGTGCCAGCAGCACAGGTGGGAGCTACGAGCAGTACTTC. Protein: CASSTGGSYEQYF.

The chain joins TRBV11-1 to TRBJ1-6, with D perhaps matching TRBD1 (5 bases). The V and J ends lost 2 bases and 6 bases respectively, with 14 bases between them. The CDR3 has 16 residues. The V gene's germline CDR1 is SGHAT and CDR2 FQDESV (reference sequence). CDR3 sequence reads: CASSLTGLASNSPLHF. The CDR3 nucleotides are TGTGCCAGCAGCTTAACGGGACTCGCTAGTAATTCACCCCTCCACTTT.

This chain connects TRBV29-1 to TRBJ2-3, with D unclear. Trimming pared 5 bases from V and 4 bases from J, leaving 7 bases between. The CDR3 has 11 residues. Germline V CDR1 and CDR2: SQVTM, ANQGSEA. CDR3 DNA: TGCAGCGTTCGTTCCGCAGATACGCAGTATTTT. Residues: CSVRSADTQYF.

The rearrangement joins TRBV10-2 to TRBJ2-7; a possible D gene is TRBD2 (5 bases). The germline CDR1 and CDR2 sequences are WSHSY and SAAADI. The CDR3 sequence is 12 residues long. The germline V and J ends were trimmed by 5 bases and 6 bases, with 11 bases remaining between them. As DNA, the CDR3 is TGCGCCAGCAGTCTCTCAGGAGGCGAGCAGTACTTC. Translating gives CASSLSGGEQYF.

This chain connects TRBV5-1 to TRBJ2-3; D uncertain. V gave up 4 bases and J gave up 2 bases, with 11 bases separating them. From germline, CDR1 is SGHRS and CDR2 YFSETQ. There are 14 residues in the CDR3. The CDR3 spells CASSLAPFTDTQYF. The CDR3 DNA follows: TGCGCCAGCAGCCTCGCCCCGTTCACAGATACGCAGTATTTT.

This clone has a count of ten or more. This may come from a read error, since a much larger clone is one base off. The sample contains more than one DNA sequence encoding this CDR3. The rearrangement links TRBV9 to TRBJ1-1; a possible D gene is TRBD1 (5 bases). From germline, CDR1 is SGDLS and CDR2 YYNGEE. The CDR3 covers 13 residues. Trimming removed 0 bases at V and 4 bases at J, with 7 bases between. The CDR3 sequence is CASSVGGSTEAFF. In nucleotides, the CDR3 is TGTGCCAGCAGCGTAGGGGGGAGCACTGAAGCTTTCTTT.

CDR3 loop: CARGERNTGELFF. The CDR3 bases are TGTGCCAGAGGGGAGCGGAACACCGGGGAGCTGTTTTTT. The chain has TRBV2 and TRBJ2-2; D is possibly TRBD1 or TRBD2 (5 bases each). The CDR3 is made up of 13 amino acids. CDR1 and CDR2 (germline): SNHLY, FYNNEI. The V gene lost 9 bases and the J gene lost 1 base, with 9 bases spanning the gap.

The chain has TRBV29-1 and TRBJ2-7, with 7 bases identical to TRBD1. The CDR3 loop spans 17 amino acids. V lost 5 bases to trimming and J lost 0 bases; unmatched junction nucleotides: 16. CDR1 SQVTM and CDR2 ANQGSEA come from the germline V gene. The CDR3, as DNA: TGCAGCGTTAGGGGGTGGGACAGCCAAGCTACCTCCTACGAGCAGTACTTC. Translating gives CSVRGWDSQATSYEQYF.